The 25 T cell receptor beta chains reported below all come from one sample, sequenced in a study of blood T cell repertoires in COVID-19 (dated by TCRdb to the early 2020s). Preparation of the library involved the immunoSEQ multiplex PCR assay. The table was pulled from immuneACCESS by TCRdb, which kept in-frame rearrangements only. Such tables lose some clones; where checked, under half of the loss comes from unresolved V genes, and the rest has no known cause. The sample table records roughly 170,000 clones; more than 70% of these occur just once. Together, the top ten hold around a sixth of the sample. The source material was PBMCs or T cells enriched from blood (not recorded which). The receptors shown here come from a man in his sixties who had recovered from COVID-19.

CDR3 nucleotide sequence: TGTGCCAGCAGTTACTCAGCGTCCCCGGGGGATGAAAAACTGTTTTTT. It is translated as CASSYSASPGDEKLFF. The chain recombines TRBV6-6 with TRBJ1-4; a weak D match, TRBD1 (5 bases). The CDR3 runs to 16 residues. The V and J ends lost 0 bases and 6 bases respectively, with 14 bases between them. Germline CDR1 is MNHNY and CDR2 is SVGAGI (reference sequence).

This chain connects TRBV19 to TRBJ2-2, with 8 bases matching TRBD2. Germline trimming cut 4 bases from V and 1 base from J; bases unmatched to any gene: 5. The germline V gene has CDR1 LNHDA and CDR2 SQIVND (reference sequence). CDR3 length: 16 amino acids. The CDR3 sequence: CASSTGLVLNTGELFF. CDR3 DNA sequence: TGTGCCAGTAGTACGGGACTAGTACTGAACACCGGGGAGCTGTTTTTT. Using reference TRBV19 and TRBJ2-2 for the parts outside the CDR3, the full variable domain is DGGITQSPKYLFRKEGQNVTLSCEQNLNHDAMYWYRQDPGQGLRLIYYSQIVNDFQKGDIAEGYSVSREKKESFPLTVTSAQKNPTAFYLCASSTGLVLNTGELFFGEGSRLTVL.

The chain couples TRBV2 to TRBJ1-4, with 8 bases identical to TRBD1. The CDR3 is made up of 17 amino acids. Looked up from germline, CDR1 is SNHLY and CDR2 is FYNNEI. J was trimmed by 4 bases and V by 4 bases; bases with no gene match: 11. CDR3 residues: CASSVRRGPMGNEKLFF. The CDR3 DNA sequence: TGTGCCAGCAGTGTACGCAGGGGGCCGATGGGTAATGAAAAACTGTTTTTT.

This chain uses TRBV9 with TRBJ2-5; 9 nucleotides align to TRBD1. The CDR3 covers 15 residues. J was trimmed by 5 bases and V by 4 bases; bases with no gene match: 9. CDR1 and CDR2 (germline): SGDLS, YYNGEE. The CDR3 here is CASSSHRGRGETQYF. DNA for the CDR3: TGTGCCAGCAGCTCCCACAGGGGGCGCGGGGAGACCCAGTACTTC.

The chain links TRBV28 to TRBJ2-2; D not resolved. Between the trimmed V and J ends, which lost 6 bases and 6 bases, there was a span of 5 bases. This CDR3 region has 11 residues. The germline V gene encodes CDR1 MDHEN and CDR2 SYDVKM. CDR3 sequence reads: CASSLPGELFF. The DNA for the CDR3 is TGTGCCAGCAGCCTTCCCGGGGAGCTGTTTTTT.

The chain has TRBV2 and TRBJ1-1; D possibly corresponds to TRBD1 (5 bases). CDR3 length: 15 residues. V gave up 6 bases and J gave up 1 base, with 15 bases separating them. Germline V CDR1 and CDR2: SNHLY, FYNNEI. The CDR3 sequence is CASRGGVQPNTEAFF. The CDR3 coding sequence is TGTGCCAGCAGGGGAGGGGTCCAGCCGAACACTGAAGCTTTCTTT.

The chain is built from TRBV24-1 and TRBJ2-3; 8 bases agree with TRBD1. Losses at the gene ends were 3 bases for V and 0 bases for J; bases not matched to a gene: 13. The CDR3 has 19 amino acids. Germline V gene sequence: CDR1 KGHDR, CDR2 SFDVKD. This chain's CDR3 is CATSDPGTGLPYSTDTQYF. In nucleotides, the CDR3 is TGTGCCACCAGTGATCCCGGGACAGGTCTGCCCTATAGCACAGATACGCAGTATTTT.

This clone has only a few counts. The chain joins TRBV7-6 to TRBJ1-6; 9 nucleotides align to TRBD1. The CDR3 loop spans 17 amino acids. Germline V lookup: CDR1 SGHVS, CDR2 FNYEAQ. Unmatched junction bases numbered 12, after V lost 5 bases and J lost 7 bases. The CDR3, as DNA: TGTGCCAGCAGCCCTAGCCTTTGGGACAGGGCCAATTCACCCCTCCACTTT. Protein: CASSPSLWDRANSPLHF.

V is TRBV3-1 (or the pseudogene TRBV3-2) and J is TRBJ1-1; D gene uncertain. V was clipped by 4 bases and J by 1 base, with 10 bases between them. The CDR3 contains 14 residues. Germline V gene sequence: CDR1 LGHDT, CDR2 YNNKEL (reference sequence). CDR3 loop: CASSPPRGNTEAFF. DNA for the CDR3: TGTGCCAGCAGCCCCCCCCGGGGGAACACTGAAGCTTTCTTT.

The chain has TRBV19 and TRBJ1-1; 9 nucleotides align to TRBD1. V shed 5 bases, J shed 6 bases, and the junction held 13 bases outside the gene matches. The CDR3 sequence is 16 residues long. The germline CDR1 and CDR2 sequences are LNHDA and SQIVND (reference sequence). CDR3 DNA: TGTGCCAGTAGTTTCCGGCCGGGACAGGGTATACCTGAAGCTTTCTTT. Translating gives CASSFRPGQGIPEAFF.

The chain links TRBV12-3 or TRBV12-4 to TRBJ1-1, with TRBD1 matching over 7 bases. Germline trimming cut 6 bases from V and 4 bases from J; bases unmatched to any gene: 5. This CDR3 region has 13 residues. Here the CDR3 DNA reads TGTGCCAGCAGCCAAACAGGGGTCACTGAAGCTTTCTTT. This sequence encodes CASSQTGVTEAFF.

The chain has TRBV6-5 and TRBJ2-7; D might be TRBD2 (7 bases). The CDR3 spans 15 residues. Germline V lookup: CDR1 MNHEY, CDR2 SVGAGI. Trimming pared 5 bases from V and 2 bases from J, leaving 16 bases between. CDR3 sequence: CASSRLGGGPYEQYF. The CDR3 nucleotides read TGTGCCAGCAGTAGACTTGGCGGGGGCCCCTACGAGCAGTACTTC.

CDR3 sequence (DNA): TGTGCCAGCAGTTTGAGGCAGACCTATGGCTACACCTTC. Encoded protein: CASSLRQTYGYTF. The chain employs TRBV12-3 or TRBV12-4 and TRBJ1-2, with unresolved D. The CDR3 is 13 amino acids. The ends were cut back, 3 bases at V and 4 bases at J, with 9 bases in the middle.

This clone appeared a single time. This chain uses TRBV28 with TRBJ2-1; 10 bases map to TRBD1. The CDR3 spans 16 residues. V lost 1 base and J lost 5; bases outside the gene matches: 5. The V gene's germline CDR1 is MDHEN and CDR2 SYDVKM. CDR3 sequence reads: CASSLSLGTGDNEQFF. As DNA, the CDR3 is TGTGCCAGCAGTTTATCGTTAGGGACAGGGGACAATGAGCAGTTCTTC. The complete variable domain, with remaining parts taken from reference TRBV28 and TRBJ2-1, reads DVKVTQSSRYLVKRTGEKVFLECVQDMDHENMFWYRQDPGLGLRLIYFSYDVKMKEKGDIPEGYSVSREKKERFSLILESASTNQTSMYLCASSLSLGTGDNEQFFGPGTRLTVL.

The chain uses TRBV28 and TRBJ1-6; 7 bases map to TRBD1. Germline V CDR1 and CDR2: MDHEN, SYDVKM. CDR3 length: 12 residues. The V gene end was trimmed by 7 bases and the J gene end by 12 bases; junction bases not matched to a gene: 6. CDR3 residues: CASTSRTGPLHF. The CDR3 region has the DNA TGTGCCAGCACCTCCCGGACAGGACCCCTCCACTTT.

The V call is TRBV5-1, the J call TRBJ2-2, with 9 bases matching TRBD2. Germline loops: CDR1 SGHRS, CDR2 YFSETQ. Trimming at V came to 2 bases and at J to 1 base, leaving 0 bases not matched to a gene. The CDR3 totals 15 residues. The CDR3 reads CASSFSGRNTGELFF. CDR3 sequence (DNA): TGCGCCAGCAGCTTTAGCGGGAGGAACACCGGGGAGCTGTTTTTT.

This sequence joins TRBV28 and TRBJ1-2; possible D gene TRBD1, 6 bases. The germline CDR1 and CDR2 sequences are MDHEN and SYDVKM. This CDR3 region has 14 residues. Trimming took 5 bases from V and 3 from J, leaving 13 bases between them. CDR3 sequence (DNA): TGTGCCAGCAGTCTTCCGACAGGTGACTATGGCTACACCTTC. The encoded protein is CASSLPTGDYGYTF.

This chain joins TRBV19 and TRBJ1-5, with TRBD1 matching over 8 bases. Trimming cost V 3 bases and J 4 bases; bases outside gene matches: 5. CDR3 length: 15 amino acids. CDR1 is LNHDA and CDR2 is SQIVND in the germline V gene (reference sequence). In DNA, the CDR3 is TGTGCCAGTAGTATGACAGGGGCACGGAATCAGCCCCAGCATTTT. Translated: CASSMTGARNQPQHF. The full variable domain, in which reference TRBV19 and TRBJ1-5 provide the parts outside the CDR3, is DGGITQSPKYLFRKEGQNVTLSCEQNLNHDAMYWYRQDPGQGLRLIYYSQIVNDFQKGDIAEGYSVSREKKESFPLTVTSAQKNPTAFYLCASSMTGARNQPQHFGDGTRLSIL.

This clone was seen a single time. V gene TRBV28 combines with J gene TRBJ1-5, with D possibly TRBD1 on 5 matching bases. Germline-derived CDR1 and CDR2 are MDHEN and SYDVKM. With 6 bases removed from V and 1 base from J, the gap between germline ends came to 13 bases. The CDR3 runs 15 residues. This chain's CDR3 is CASSPRTPSNQPQHF. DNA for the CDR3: TGTGCCAGCAGCCCTCGGACACCGAGCAATCAGCCCCAGCATTTT. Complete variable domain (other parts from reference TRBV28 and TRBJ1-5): DVKVTQSSRYLVKRTGEKVFLECVQDMDHENMFWYRQDPGLGLRLIYFSYDVKMKEKGDIPEGYSVSREKKERFSLILESASTNQTSMYLCASSPRTPSNQPQHFGDGTRLSIL.

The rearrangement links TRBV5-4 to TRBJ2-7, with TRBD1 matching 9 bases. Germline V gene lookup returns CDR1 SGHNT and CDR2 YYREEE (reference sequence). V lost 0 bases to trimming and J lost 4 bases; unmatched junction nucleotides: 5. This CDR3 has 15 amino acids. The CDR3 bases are TGTGCCAGCAGCTTGGTCGGGACAGGGTCATACGAGCAGTACTTC. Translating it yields CASSLVGTGSYEQYF.

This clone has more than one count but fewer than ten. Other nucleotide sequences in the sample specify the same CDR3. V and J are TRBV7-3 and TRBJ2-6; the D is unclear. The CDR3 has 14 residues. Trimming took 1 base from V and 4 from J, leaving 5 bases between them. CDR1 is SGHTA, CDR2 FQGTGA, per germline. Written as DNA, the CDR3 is TGTGCCAGCAGCTTAAGAGCCGGGGCCAACGTCCTGACTTTC. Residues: CASSLRAGANVLTF.

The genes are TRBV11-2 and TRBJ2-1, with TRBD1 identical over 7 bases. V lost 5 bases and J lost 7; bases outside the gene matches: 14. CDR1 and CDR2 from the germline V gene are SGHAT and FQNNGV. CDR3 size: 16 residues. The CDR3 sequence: CASSPRGSFSPNEQFF. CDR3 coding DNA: TGTGCCAGCAGCCCCAGGGGGTCCTTCTCTCCTAATGAGCAGTTCTTC. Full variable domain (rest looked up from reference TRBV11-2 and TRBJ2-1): EAGVAQSPRYKIIEKRQSVAFWCNPISGHATLYWYQQILGQGPKLLIQFQNNGVVDDSQLPKDRFSAERLKGVDSTLKIQPAKLEDSAVYLCASSPRGSFSPNEQFFGPGTRLTVL.

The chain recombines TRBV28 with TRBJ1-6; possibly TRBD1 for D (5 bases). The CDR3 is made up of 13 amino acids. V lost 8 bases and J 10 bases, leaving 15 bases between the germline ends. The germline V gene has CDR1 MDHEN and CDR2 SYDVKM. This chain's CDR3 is CASGPLGGSPLHF. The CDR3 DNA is TGTGCCAGCGGCCCTTTGGGGGGATCACCCCTCCACTTT.

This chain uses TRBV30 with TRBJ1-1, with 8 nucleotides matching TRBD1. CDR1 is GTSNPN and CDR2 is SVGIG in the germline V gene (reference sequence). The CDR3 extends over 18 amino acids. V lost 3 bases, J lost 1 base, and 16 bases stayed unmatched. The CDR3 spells CAWRPPKAGGKKNTEAFF. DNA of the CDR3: TGTGCCTGGAGACCTCCCAAGGCAGGGGGCAAGAAGAACACTGAAGCTTTCTTT. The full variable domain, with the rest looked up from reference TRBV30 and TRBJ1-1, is SQTIHQWPATLVQPVGSPLSLECTVEGTSNPNLYWYRQAAGRGLQLLFYSVGIGQISSEVPQNLSASRPQDRQFILSSKKLLLSDSGFYLCAWRPPKAGGKKNTEAFFGQGTRLTVV.

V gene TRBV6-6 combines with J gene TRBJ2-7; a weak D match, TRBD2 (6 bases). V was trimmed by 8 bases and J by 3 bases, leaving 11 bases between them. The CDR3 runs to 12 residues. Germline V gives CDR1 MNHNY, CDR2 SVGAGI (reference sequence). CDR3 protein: CASGVGGYEQYF. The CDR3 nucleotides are TGTGCCAGCGGCGTGGGGGGCTACGAGCAGTACTTC.